This T cell receptor (beta chain) comes out of a study of blood T cell repertoires in COVID-19. Study information: Collection of acute and convalescent COVID-19 samples took place in the United States, Italy and Spain.

Original handling: Using reference gene primer amplification, nucleated cell counts were estimated. Some clones are missing from TCRdb's copy, which holds only in-frame ones; the method was immunoSEQ multiplex PCR. V, J and clone size reflect that table, while D and trimming were determined from the DNA. The sample contains roughly 230,000 clones, 65% to 90% of which appear only once. The CDR3 is 12 residues long. Sequenced input: peripheral blood. This TCR derives from a woman aged 45-60 years with acute or convalescent COVID-19. The chain employs TRBV21-1 and TRBJ2-1; no check of the table's D call, TRBD2, against the DNA was made. TRBV21-1 is described as a pseudogene. Here the CDR3 DNA reads TGTGCCAGCAGAAGGGAGCTCAATGAGCAGTTCTTC. Amino acid sequence: CASRRELNEQFF.